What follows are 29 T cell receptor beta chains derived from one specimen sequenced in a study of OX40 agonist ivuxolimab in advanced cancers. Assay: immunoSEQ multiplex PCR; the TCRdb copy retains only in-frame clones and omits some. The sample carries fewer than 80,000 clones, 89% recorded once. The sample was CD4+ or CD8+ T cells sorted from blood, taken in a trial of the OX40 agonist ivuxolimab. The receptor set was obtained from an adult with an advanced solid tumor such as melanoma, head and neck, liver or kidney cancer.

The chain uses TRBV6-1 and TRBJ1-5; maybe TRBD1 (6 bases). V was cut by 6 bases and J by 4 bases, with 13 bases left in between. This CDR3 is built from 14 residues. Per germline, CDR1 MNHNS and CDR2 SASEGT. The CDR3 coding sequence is TGTGCCAGCAGGGAACAGGGCTGGAATCAGCCCCAGCATTTT. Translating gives CASREQGWNQPQHF.

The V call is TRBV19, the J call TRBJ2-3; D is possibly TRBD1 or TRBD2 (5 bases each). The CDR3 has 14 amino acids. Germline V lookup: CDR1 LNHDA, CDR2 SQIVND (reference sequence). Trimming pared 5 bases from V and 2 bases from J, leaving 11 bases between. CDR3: CASSLPGHTDTQYF. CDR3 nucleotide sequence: TGTGCCAGTAGTTTACCGGGGCACACAGATACGCAGTATTTT. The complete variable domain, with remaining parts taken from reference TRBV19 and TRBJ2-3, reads DGGITQSPKYLFRKEGQNVTLSCEQNLNHDAMYWYRQDPGQGLRLIYYSQIVNDFQKGDIAEGYSVSREKKESFPLTVTSAQKNPTAFYLCASSLPGHTDTQYFGPGTRLTVL.

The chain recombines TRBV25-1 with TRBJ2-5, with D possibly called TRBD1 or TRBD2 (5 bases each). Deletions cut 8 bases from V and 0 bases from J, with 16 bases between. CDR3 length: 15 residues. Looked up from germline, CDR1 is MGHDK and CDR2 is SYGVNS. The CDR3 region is CASGGGEGYQETQYF. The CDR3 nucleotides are TGTGCCAGCGGTGGGGGTGAGGGGTACCAAGAGACCCAGTACTTC.

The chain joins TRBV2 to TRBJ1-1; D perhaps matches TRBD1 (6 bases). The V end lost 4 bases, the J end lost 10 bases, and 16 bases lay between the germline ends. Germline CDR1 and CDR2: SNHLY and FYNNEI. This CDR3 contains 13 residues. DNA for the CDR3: TGTGCCAGCAGTGGGCAACAGGGTTTTGGAGCTTTCTTT. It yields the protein CASSGQQGFGAFF.

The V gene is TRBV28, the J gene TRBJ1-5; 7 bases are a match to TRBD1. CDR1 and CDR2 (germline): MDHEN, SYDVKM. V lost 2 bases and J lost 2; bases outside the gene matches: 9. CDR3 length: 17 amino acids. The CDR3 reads CASSLPPGQGGNQPQHF. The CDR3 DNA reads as TGTGCCAGCAGTTTACCCCCTGGGCAGGGGGGCAATCAGCCCCAGCATTTT.

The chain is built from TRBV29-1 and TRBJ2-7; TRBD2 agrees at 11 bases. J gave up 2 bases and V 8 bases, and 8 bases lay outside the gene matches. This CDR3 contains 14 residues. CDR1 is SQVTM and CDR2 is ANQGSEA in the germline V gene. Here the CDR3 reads CSTTSGASTYEQYF. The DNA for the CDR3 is TGCAGCACGACTAGCGGGGCTTCCACCTACGAGCAGTACTTC.

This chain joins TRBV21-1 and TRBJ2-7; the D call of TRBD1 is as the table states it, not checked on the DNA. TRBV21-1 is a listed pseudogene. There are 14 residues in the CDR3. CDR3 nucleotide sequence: TGTGCCAACCTCCATCAACAGGGCAGCTACGAGCAGTACTTC. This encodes CANLHQQGSYEQYF.

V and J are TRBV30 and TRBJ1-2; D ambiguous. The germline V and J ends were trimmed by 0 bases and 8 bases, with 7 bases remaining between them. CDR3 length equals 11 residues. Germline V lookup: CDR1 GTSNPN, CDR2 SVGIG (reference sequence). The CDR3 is CAWSVRLGYTF. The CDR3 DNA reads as TGTGCCTGGAGTGTAAGGTTGGGCTACACCTTC.

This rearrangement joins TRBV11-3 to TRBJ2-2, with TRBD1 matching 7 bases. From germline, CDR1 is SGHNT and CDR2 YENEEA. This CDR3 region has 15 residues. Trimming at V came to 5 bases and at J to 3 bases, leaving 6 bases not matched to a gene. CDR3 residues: CASSPDRSYTGELFF. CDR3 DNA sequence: TGTGCCAGCAGCCCGGACAGGTCTTACACCGGGGAGCTGTTTTTT.

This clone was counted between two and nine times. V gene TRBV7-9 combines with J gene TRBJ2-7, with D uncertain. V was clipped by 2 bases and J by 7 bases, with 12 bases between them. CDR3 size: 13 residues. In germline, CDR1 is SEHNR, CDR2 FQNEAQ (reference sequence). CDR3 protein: CASSLSLVGEQYF. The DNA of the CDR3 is TGTGCCAGCAGCTTATCCCTTGTGGGGGAGCAGTACTTC.

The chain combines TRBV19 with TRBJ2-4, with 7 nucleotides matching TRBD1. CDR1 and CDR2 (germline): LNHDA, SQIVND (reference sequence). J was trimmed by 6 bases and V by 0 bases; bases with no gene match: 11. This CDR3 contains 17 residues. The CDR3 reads CASSIDWGRGSVNIQYF. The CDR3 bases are TGTGCCAGTAGTATAGATTGGGGCAGGGGGTCGGTAAACATTCAGTACTTC. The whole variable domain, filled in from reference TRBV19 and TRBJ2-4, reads DGGITQSPKYLFRKEGQNVTLSCEQNLNHDAMYWYRQDPGQGLRLIYYSQIVNDFQKGDIAEGYSVSREKKESFPLTVTSAQKNPTAFYLCASSIDWGRGSVNIQYFGAGTRLSVL.

CDR3 in DNA: TGTGCCAGCAGCCTTCGACAGATCCAGTACTTC. Translating gives CASSLRQIQYF. The genes are TRBV5-6 and TRBJ2-7; TRBD1 is a possible D gene (5 bases). Germline V gene data show CDR1 as SGHDT and CDR2 as YYEEEE. Trimming took 4 bases from V and 10 from J, leaving 12 bases between them. CDR3 size: 11 residues.

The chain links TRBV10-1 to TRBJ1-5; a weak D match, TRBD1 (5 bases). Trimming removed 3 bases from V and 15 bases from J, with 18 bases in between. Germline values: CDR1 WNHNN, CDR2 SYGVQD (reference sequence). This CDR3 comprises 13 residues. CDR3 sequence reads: CASSERKTDLPHF. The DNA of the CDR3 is TGCGCCAGCAGTGAACGTAAGACAGACCTACCGCATTTT.

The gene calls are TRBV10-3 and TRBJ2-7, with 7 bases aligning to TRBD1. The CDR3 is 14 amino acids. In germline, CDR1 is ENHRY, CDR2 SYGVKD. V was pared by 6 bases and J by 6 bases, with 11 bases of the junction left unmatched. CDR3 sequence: CAISRDGAGGEQYF. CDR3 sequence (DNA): TGTGCCATCAGCCGGGACGGCGCAGGGGGCGAGCAGTACTTC.

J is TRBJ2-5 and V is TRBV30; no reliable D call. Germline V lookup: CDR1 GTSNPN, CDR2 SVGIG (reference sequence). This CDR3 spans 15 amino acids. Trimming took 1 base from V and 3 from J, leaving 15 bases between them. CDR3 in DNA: TGTGCCTGGAGTGGGGGTGGGTTCACAAAAGAGACCCAGTACTTC. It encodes CAWSGGGFTKETQYF. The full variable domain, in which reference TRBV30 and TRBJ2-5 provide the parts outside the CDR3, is SQTIHQWPATLVQPVGSPLSLECTVEGTSNPNLYWYRQAAGRGLQLLFYSVGIGQISSEVPQNLSASRPQDRQFILSSKKLLLSDSGFYLCAWSGGGFTKETQYFGPGTRLLVL.

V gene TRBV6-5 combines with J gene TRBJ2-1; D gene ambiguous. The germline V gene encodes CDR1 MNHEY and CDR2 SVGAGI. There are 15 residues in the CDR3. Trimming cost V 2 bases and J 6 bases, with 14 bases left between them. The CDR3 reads CASSYQATVPNEQFF. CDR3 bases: TGTGCCAGCAGTTACCAAGCCACGGTACCCAATGAGCAGTTCTTC.

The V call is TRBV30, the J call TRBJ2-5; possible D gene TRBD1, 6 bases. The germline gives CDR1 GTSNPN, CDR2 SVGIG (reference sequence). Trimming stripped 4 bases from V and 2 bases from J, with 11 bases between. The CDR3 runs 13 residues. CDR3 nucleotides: TGTGCCTGGAACAGGGTTTTACAAGAGACCCAGTACTTC. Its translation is CAWNRVLQETQYF. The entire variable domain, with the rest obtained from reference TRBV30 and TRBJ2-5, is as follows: SQTIHQWPATLVQPVGSPLSLECTVEGTSNPNLYWYRQAAGRGLQLLFYSVGIGQISSEVPQNLSASRPQDRQFILSSKKLLLSDSGFYLCAWNRVLQETQYFGPGTRLLVL.

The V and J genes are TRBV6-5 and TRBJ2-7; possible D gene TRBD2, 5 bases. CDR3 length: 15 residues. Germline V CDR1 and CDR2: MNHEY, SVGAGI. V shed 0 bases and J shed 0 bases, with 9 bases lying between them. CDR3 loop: CASSYSRAGSYEQYF. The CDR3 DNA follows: TGTGCCAGCAGTTACTCGAGGGCGGGCTCCTACGAGCAGTACTTC.

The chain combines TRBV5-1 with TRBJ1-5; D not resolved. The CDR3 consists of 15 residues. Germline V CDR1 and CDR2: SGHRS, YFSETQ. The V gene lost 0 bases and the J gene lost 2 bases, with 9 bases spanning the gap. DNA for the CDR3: TGCGCCAGCAGCTTGGGGGTGGGTGGCAATCAGCCCCAGCATTTT. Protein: CASSLGVGGNQPQHF.

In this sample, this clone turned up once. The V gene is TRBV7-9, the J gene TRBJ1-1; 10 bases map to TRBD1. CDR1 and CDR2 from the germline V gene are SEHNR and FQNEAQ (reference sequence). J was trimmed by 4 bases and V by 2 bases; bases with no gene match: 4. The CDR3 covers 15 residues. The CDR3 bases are TGTGCCAGCAGCTTAAGGGACAGGGGTCTCACTGAAGCTTTCTTT. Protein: CASSLRDRGLTEAFF.

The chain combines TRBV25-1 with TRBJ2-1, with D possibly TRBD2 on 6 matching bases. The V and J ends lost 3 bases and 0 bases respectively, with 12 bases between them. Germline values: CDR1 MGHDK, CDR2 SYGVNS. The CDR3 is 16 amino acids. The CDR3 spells CASSDPHGGSYNEQFF. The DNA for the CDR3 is TGTGCCAGCAGTGACCCCCACGGGGGCTCCTACAATGAGCAGTTCTTC.

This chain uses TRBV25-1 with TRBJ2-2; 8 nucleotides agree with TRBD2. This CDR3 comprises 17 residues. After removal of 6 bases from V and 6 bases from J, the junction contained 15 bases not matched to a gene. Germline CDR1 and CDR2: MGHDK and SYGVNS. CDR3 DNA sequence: TGTGCCAGCAGGGGGGAGGGACTAGAAAGCGGGGCCGGGGAGCTGTTTTTT. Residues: CASRGEGLESGAGELFF.

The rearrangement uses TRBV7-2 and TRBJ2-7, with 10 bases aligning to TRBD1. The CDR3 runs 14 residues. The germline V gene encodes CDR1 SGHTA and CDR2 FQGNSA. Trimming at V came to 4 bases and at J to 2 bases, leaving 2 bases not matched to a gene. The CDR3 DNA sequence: TGTGCCAGCAGCTGGGGACAGGGGCCCTACGAGCAGTACTTC. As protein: CASSWGQGPYEQYF.

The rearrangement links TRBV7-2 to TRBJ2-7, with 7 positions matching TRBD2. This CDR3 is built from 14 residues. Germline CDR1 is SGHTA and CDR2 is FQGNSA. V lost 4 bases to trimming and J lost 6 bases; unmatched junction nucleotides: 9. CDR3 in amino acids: CASSSDSPGGEQYF. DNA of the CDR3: TGTGCCAGCAGCTCTGACAGCCCGGGGGGCGAGCAGTACTTC.

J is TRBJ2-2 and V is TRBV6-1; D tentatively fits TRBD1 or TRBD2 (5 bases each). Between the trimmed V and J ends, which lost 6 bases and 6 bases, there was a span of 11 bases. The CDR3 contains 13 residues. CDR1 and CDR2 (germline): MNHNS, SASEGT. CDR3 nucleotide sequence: TGTGCCAGCAGGACTCGGGACGCCGGGGAGCTGTTTTTT. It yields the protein CASRTRDAGELFF.

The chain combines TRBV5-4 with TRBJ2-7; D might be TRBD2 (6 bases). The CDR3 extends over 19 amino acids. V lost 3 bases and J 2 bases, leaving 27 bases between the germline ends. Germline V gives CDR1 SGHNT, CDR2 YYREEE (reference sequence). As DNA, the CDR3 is TGTGCCAGCAGCTCGGGCGGGCGCCCCTTCGGCGGGAAGGCCTACGAGCAGTACTTC. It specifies CASSSGGRPFGGKAYEQYF.

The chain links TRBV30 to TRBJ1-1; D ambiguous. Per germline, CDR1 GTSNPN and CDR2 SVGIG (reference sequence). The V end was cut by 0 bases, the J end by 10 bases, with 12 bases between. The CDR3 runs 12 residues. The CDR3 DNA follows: TGTGCCTGGAGTGTGGCCGGGGTCTCAGCTTTCTTT. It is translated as CAWSVAGVSAFF.

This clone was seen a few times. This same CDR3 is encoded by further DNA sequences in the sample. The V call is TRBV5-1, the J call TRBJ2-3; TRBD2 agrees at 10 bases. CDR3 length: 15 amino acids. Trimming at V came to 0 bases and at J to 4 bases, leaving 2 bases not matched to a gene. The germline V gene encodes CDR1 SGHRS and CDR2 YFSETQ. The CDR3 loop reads CASSLASGSSDTQYF. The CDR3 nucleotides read TGCGCCAGCAGCTTGGCTAGCGGGAGCTCAGATACGCAGTATTTT.

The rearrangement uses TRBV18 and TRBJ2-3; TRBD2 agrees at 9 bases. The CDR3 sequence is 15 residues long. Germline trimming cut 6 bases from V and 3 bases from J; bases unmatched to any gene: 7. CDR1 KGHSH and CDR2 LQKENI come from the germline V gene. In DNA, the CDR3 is TGTGCCAGCTCCCTGAGTAGCGGGAGAACAGATACGCAGTATTTT. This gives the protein CASSLSSGRTDTQYF.